This record looks at one T cell receptor beta chain sequence and its context. Germline V gene sequence: CDR1 LGHNA, CDR2 YNFKEQ. This CDR3 contains 14 residues. The V gene lost 4 bases and the J gene lost 7 bases, with 13 bases spanning the gap. This sample is drawn from a study of PD-1 blockade in classical Hodgkin lymphoma. Time point indicated: cycle 4 day 1 (C4D1), after six to seven weeks of nivolumab. There was relapse after autologous stem cell transplantation in every patient, and there was variation in brentuximab vedotin exposure. Applied to thawed PBMCs, magnetic negative selection was the method used to isolate CD8+ T cells. Profiled with immunoSEQ multiplex PCR; TCRdb holds only in-frame clones, not every one. The sample carries thousands of clones, about 76% recorded once.

This TCR was recovered from a human donor with classical Hodgkin lymphoma. The chain links TRBV4-2 to TRBJ1-4; maybe TRBD1 (5 bases). Source: CD8+ T cells from blood, taken before the fourth cycle of nivolumab. The chain's CDR3 is CASSLDTGSEKLFF. DNA of the CDR3: TGTGCCAGCAGCCTGGACACTGGATCTGAAAAACTGTTTTTT.